The present entry profiles one TCR beta chain with its context. Its target is unknown. These data are taken from a study of cytomegalovirus exposure and HLA in healthy donors. V was trimmed by 8 bases and J by 7 bases, leaving 17 bases between them. The CDR3 has 13 residues. The germline V gene has CDR1 LNHDA and CDR2 SQIVND (reference sequence). The study's findings and limits: Owing to their indistinguishability, certain V segments, notably TRBV6-2 and TRBV6-3, were excluded. Later analysis suggested links between common viral pathogens and several top significant clusters. The authors later found HLA-associated TCR beta chains more clonally expanded than equally common others.

Vbeta (60) and Jbeta (13) primers were used in the PCR. This table comes from immunoSEQ multiplex PCR, and its TCRdb copy is limited to in-frame clones, with some not included. The sample contains 150,000 to 200,000 clones, roughly 70% of which appear only once. Donors had nominal health at sampling but likely had unrecorded immune exposures. J is TRBJ1-2 and V is TRBV19; D not resolved. This sequence was found in a man aged 35 to 55 in good health and CMV-seropositive. Sequences were obtained from PBMCs. CDR3: CASLKEGGSGYTF. CDR3 nucleotides: TGTGCCAGTCTAAAGGAGGGAGGGAGTGGCTACACCTTC.